Reported below is one TCR beta chain. These data come from a study of siplizumab effects on memory and regulatory T cells. Sequencing was performed with immunoSEQ multiplex PCR; in TCRdb, only in-frame clones are kept and a portion is missing. The table has tens of thousands of clones, 90% to 95% seen once; the top ten hold roughly 0.3%. The CDR3 has 16 amino acids. The V segment lost 3 bases and the J segment 5 bases; nucleotides outside the gene matches: 11. Germline V gene data show CDR1 as LNHNV and CDR2 as YYDKDF (reference sequence). V usage is TRBV15 and J usage is TRBJ2-5; 8 nucleotides line up with TRBD2. The source is a human donor in good health. Sequencing input: non-Treg CD4+ T cells sorted from blood. In DNA, the CDR3 is TGTGCCACCAGCAGCCCCATCGGAACGGGAGGGGAGACCCAGTACTTC. Amino acid sequence: CATSSPIGTGGETQYF.